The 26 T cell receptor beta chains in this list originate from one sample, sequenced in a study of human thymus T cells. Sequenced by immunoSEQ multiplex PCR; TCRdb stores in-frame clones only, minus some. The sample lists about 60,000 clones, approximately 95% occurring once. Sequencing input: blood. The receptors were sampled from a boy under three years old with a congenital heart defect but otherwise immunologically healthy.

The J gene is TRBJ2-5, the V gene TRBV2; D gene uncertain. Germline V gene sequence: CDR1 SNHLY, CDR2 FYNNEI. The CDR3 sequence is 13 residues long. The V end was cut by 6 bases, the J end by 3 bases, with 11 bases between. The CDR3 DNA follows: TGTGCCAGCAGGGGTGGTAGAAAAGAGACCCAGTACTTC. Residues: CASRGGRKETQYF.

CDR3 region: CATSYPSLSRIYYSSTDTQYF. The DNA for the CDR3 is TGTGCCACCAGCTATCCTTCGTTGTCGAGGATATATTACTCTAGCACAGATACGCAGTATTTT. The chain links TRBV15 to TRBJ2-3; no clear D. V dropped 5 bases and J dropped 0 bases, with 30 bases sitting between them. CDR1 is LNHNV, CDR2 YYDKDF, per germline (reference sequence). The CDR3 totals 21 residues.

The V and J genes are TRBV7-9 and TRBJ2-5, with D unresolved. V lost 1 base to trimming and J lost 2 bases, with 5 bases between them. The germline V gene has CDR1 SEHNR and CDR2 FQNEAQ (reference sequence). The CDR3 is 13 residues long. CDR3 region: CASSLGRQETQYF. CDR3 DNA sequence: TGTGCCAGCAGCTTAGGGAGACAAGAGACCCAGTACTTC.

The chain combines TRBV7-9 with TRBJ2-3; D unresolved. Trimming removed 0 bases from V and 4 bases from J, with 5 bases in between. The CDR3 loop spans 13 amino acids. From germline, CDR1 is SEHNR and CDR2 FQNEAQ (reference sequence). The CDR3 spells CASSLAQADTQYF. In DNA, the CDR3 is TGTGCCAGCAGCTTAGCGCAGGCAGATACGCAGTATTTT. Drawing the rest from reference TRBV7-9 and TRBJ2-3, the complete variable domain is DTGVSQNPRHKITKRGQNVTFRCDPISEHNRLYWYRQTLGQGPEFLTYFQNEAQLEKSRLLSDRFSAERPKGSFSTLEIQRTEQGDSAMYLCASSLAQADTQYFGPGTRLTVL.

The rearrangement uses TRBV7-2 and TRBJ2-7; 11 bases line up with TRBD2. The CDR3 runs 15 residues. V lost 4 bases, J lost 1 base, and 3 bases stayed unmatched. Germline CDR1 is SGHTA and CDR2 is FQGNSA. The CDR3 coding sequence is TGTGCCAGCAGCTCTAGCGGGGGGCGATCCTACGAGCAGTACTTC. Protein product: CASSSSGGRSYEQYF.

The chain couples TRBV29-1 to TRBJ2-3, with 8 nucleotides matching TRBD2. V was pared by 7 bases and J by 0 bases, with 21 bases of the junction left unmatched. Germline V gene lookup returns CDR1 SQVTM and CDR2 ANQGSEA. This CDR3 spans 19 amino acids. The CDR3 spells CSAARVAGNQPFSTDTQYF. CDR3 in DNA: TGCAGCGCTGCAAGGGTAGCGGGAAACCAACCCTTCAGCACAGATACGCAGTATTTT.

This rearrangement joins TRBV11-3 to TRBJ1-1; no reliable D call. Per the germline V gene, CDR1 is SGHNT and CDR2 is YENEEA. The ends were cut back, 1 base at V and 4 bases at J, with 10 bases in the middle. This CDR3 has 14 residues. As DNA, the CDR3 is TGTGCCAGCAGCTTAGGACACTCGAGCACTGAAGCTTTCTTT. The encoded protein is CASSLGHSSTEAFF. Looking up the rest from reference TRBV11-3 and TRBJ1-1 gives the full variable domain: EAGVVQSPRYKIIEKKQPVAFWCNPISGHNTLYWYLQNLGQGPELLIRYENEEAVDDSQLPKDRFSAERLKGVDSTLKIQPAELGDSAVYLCASSLGHSSTEAFFGQGTRLTVV.

CDR3 coding DNA: TGTGCCAGTAGCCCAACTGGGTATGGCTACACCTTC. Translating it yields CASSPTGYGYTF. The chain carries TRBV19 and TRBJ1-2, with D uncertain. CDR1 and CDR2 (germline): LNHDA, SQIVND (reference sequence). The CDR3 spans 12 residues. The germline V and J ends were trimmed by 6 bases and 5 bases, with 10 bases remaining between them.

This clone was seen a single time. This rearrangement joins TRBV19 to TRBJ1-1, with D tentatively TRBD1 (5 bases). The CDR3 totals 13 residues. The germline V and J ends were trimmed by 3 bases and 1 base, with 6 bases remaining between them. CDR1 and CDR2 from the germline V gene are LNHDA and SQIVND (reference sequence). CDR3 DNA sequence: TGTGCCAGTAGTATCACAGGGAACACTGAAGCTTTCTTT. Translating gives CASSITGNTEAFF.

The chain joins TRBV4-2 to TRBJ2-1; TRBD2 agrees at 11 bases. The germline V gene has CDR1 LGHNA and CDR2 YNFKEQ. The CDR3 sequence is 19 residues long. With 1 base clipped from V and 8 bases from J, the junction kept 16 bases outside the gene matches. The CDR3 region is CASSQGSGGALPFNYEQFF. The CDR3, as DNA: TGTGCCAGCAGCCAAGGTAGCGGGGGGGCCCTTCCCTTTAACTATGAGCAGTTCTTC.

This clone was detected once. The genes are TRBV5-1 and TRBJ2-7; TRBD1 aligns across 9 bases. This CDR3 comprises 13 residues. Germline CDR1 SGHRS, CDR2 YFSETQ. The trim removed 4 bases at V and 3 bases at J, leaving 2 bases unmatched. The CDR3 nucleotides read TGCGCCAGCAGCCAGGACAGGGGCTACGAGCAGTACTTC. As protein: CASSQDRGYEQYF.

CDR3 region: CASSPQPGTGDREAFF. The DNA for the CDR3 is TGTGCCAGCAGCCCCCAGCCCGGGACAGGGGATCGTGAAGCTTTCTTT. The V and J genes are TRBV5-4 and TRBJ1-1, with 10 bases identical to TRBD1. The CDR3 loop spans 16 amino acids. In germline, CDR1 is SGHNT, CDR2 YYREEE (reference sequence). The J segment lost 7 bases and the V segment lost 4 bases, leaving 13 bases of the junction unmatched. The whole variable domain, filled in from reference TRBV5-4 and TRBJ1-1, reads ETGVTQSPTHLIKTRGQQVTLRCSSQSGHNTVSWYQQALGQGPQFIFQYYREEENGRGNFPPRFSGLQFPNYSSELNVNALELDDSALYLCASSPQPGTGDREAFFGQGTRLTVV.

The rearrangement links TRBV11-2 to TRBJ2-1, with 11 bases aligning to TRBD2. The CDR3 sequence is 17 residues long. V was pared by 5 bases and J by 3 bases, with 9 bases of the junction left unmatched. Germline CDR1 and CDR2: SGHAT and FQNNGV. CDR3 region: CASSHIGLAGRYNEQFF. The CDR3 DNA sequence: TGTGCCAGCAGCCACATCGGACTAGCGGGTCGCTACAATGAGCAGTTCTTC.

CDR3 region: CASSRGGRDSPLHF. CDR3 in DNA: TGTGCCAGTAGTCGTGGGGGCAGGGATTCACCCCTCCACTTT. V gene TRBV19 combines with J gene TRBJ1-6; tentatively, D is TRBD1 (6 bases). Germline-derived CDR1 and CDR2 are LNHDA and SQIVND (reference sequence). Trimming left V 5 bases short and J 8 bases short, with 13 bases between. This CDR3 has 14 residues.

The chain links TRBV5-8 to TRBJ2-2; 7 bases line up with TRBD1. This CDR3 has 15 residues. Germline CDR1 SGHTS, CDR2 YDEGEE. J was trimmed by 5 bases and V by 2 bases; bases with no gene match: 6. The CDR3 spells CASSFDRVPTGELFF. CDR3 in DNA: TGTGCCAGCAGCTTTGACAGGGTCCCGACCGGGGAGCTGTTTTTT.

The CDR3, as DNA: TGTGCCACCAGCAGAGCCAGGGGAGGTATGTACGAGCAGTACTTC. It translates to CATSRARGGMYEQYF. The V and J genes are TRBV15 and TRBJ2-7, with D perhaps TRBD1 or TRBD2 (6 bases each). This CDR3 has 15 amino acids. The germline V and J ends were trimmed by 1 base and 4 bases, with 14 bases remaining between them. Germline values: CDR1 LNHNV, CDR2 YYDKDF (reference sequence).

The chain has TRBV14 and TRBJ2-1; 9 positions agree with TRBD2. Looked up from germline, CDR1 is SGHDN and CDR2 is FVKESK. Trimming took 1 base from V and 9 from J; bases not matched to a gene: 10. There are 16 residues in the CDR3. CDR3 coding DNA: TGTGCCAGCAGCCAAGGGCCGGGACTAGCCAACAGTGAGCAGTTCTTC. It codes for CASSQGPGLANSEQFF.

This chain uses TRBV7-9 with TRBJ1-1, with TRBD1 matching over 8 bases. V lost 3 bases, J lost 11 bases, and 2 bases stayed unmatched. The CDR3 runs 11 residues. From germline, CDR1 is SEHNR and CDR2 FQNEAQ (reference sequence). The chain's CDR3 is CASSFRQGAFF. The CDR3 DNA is TGTGCCAGCAGCTTCAGACAGGGGGCTTTCTTT.

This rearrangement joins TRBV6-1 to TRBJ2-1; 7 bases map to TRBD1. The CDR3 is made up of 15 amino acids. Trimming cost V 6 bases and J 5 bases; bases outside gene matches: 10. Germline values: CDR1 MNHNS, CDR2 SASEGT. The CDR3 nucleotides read TGTGCCAGCAGCCCCGGGACAGCTAAAAACAATGAGCAGTTCTTC. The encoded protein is CASSPGTAKNNEQFF.

CDR3 coding DNA: TGTGCCAGCAGAGGGACTAGCGGGGGGGCCTACAATGAGCAGTTCTTC. It translates to CASRGTSGGAYNEQFF. The chain employs TRBV7-2 and TRBJ2-1; 16 bases are a match to TRBD2. Germline trimming cut 6 bases from V and 2 bases from J; bases unmatched to any gene: 1. The length of the CDR3 is 16 residues. The germline V gene encodes CDR1 SGHTA and CDR2 FQGNSA.

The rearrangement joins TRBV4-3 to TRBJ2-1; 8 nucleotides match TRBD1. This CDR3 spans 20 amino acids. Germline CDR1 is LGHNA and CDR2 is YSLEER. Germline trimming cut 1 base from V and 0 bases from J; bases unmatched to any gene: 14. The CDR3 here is CASSQVVQGGFFGSYNEQFF. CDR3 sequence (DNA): TGCGCCAGCAGCCAAGTAGTACAGGGGGGCTTTTTTGGCTCCTACAATGAGCAGTTCTTC.

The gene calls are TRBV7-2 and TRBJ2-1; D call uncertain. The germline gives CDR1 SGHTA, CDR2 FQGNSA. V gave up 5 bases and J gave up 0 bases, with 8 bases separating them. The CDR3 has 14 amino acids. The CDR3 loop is CASSLRSSYNEQFF. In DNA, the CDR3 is TGTGCCAGCAGCCTAAGAAGCTCCTACAATGAGCAGTTCTTC.

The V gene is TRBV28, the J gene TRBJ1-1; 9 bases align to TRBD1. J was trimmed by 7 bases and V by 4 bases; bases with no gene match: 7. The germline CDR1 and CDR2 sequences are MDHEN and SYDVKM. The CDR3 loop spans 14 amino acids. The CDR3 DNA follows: TGTGCCAGCAGTTCGGGACAGGGTAATCGTGAAGCTTTCTTT. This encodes CASSSGQGNREAFF. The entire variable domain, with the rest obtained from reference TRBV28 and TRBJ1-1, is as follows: DVKVTQSSRYLVKRTGEKVFLECVQDMDHENMFWYRQDPGLGLRLIYFSYDVKMKEKGDIPEGYSVSREKKERFSLILESASTNQTSMYLCASSSGQGNREAFFGQGTRLTVV.

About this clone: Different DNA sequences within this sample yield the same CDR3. CDR3 loop: CASSLGGGYEQYF. The CDR3 DNA reads TGTGCCAGCAGCTTAGGCGGGGGTTACGAGCAGTACTTC. This chain joins TRBV7-2 and TRBJ2-7; 7 bases line up with TRBD2. CDR1 is SGHTA and CDR2 is FQGNSA in the germline V gene. The CDR3 extends over 13 amino acids. V was clipped by 1 base and J by 4 bases; unmatched bases: 1. The full variable domain, in which reference TRBV7-2 and TRBJ2-7 provide the parts outside the CDR3, is GAGVSQSPSNKVTEKGKDVELRCDPISGHTALYWYRQSLGQGLEFLIYFQGNSAPDKSGLPSDRFSAERTGGSVSTLTIQRTQQEDSAVYLCASSLGGGYEQYFGPGTRLTVT.

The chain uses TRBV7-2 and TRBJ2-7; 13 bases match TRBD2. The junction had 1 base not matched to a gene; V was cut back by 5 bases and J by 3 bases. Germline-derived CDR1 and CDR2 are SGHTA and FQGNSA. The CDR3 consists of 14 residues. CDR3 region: CASSTSGGVYEQYF. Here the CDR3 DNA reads TGTGCCAGCAGCACTAGCGGGGGGGTCTACGAGCAGTACTTC.

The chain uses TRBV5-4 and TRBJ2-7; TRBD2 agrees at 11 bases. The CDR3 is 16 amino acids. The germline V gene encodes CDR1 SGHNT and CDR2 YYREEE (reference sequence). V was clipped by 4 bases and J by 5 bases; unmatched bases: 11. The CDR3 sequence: CASSKIAGGRRNEQYF. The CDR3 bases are TGTGCCAGCAGCAAAATAGCGGGGGGGCGAAGGAACGAGCAGTACTTC.